The 13 T cell receptor beta chains below all came from one sample that was sequenced in a study of T cells in Graves' hyperthyroidism and ophthalmopathy. Researchers took RNA transcripts and amplified the TCR beta CDR3 regions from them. In the first-round RT-PCR of the TCR CDR3, the HTBI primer set was used. TCRdb passed the multiplex PCR reads through MiXCR, listing each CDR3 protein once. The profile shows 400,000 to 500,000 distinct CDR3 sequences, roughly 14% of them singletons. Sequencing used blood. Receptor source: a man younger than 35 with Graves' ophthalmopathy.

Ten or more counts support this clonotype. V and J are TRBV25-1 and TRBJ2-3; 7 bases agree with TRBD2. After removal of 3 bases from V and 0 bases from J, the junction contained 12 bases not matched to a gene. This CDR3 spans 18 amino acids. Germline V gene data show CDR1 as MGHDK and CDR2 as SYGVNS. The CDR3 is CASSDGTTVLTSTDTQYF. The CDR3 region has the DNA TGTGCCAGCAGTGACGGGACTACCGTCCTCACTAGCACAGATACGCAGTATTTT.

At least ten counts were recorded for this clonotype. This chain uses TRBV13 with TRBJ1-2; D unresolved. The CDR3 totals 14 residues. Germline-derived CDR1 and CDR2 are PRHDT and FYEKMQ (reference sequence). The V end lost 5 bases, the J end lost 3 bases, and 13 bases lay between the germline ends. Written as DNA, the CDR3 is TGTGCCAGCAGCCCAGACCTTTCCCACTATGGCTACACCTTC. Translation: CASSPDLSHYGYTF. Variable domain in full (rest from reference TRBV13 and TRBJ1-2): AAGVIQSPRHLIKEKRETATLKCYPIPRHDTVYWYQQGPGQDPQFLISFYEKMQSDKGSIPDRFSAQQFSDYHSELNMSSLELGDSALYFCASSPDLSHYGYTFGSGTRLTVV.

The table lists this clonotype with many counts. The CDR3 spells CASSESGIIYGYTF. Here the CDR3 DNA reads TGTGCCAGCAGTGAATCGGGTATCATCTATGGCTACACCTTC. This chain connects TRBV2 to TRBJ1-2; D gene uncertain. Germline V gene sequence: CDR1 SNHLY, CDR2 FYNNEI. CDR3 size: 14 residues. The V end was cut by 2 bases, the J end by 4 bases, with 11 bases between.

This clonotype was seen many times. The chain recombines TRBV7-9 with TRBJ2-3; D not resolved. The ends were cut back, 8 bases at V and 0 bases at J, with 6 bases in the middle. The CDR3 sequence is 12 residues long. CDR1 SEHNR and CDR2 FQNEAQ come from the germline V gene (reference sequence). The DNA for the CDR3 is TGTGCCAGCTCATCTAGCACAGATACGCAGTATTTT. Translation: CASSSSTDTQYF.

This clonotype was seen ten or more times. V usage is TRBV12-5 and J usage is TRBJ2-7; 7 nucleotides align to TRBD2. V lost 0 bases to trimming and J lost 5 bases; unmatched junction nucleotides: 13. CDR3 size: 17 residues. Germline CDR1 is LGHNT and CDR2 is FRNRAP. The CDR3 nucleotides read TGTGCTAGTGGTTTGGTACGAGGCGGGGGACCCCGGGACGAGCAGTACTTC. It codes for CASGLVRGGGPRDEQYF.

Notes on this clonotype: A single base separates this from a much larger clone, so it may be a read error. This chain uses TRBV2 with TRBJ2-2; the match to TRBD1 covers 11 bases. This CDR3 comprises 14 residues. The V gene end was trimmed by 6 bases and the J gene end by 7 bases; junction bases not matched to a gene: 4. CDR1 and CDR2 from the germline V gene are SNHLY and FYNNEI. The CDR3 coding sequence is TGTGCCAGCAGGGGGACAGGGGGGATCGGGGAGCTGTTTTTT. It specifies CASRGTGGIGELFF.

This clonotype was seen at least ten times. The J gene is TRBJ2-1, the V gene TRBV10-3; 9 nucleotides match TRBD2. The germline gives CDR1 ENHRY, CDR2 SYGVKD. The CDR3 spans 16 residues. The J segment lost 3 bases and the V segment lost 3 bases, leaving 6 bases of the junction unmatched. CDR3 residues: CAISDPSGNVYNEQFF. CDR3 in DNA: TGTGCCATCAGTGACCCTAGCGGGAATGTCTACAATGAGCAGTTCTTC.

This chain links TRBV2 with TRBJ2-5; TRBD2 aligns across 8 bases. There are 14 residues in the CDR3. Looked up from germline, CDR1 is SNHLY and CDR2 is FYNNEI. With 7 bases clipped from V and 0 bases from J, the junction kept 4 bases outside the gene matches. In nucleotides, the CDR3 is TGTGCCAGCATGGTTAGCGGGGACCAAGAGACCCAGTACTTC. Its protein product is CASMVSGDQETQYF.

The sample holds many counts of this clonotype. The chain uses TRBV19 and TRBJ2-1, with 8 bases aligning to TRBD2. Germline CDR1 is LNHDA and CDR2 is SQIVND (reference sequence). This CDR3 has 15 amino acids. V lost 1 base, J lost 6 bases, and 5 bases stayed unmatched. The CDR3: CASSIASGSLNEQFF. CDR3 nucleotides: TGTGCCAGTAGTATAGCCAGCGGGAGCCTCAATGAGCAGTTCTTC.

DNA of the CDR3: TGTGCCAGCAGCCACGAGGGACGGAGCTCCTACGAGCAGTACTTC. Its translation: CASSHEGRSSYEQYF. This sequence joins TRBV16 and TRBJ2-7; either TRBD1 or TRBD2 may supply D (5 bases each). CDR3 length: 15 amino acids. Trimming removed 3 bases at V and 0 bases at J, with 12 bases between. CDR1 and CDR2 from the germline V gene are KGHSY and FQNENV.

This clonotype was counted between two and nine times. It may be a read error: a sequence one base away is much more abundant. This chain links TRBV13 with TRBJ2-3; D might be TRBD2 (5 bases). CDR3 length: 16 residues. Germline-derived CDR1 and CDR2 are PRHDT and FYEKMQ (reference sequence). The CDR3 loop reads CASSLVGGSMVDTRYF. Here the CDR3 DNA reads TGTGCCAGCAGCTTAGTAGGAGGAAGTATGGTTGATACGCGGTATTTT.

On this clonotype: One end of the junction does not line up with germline, which may come from a read error. This chain links TRBV4-2 with TRBJ2-7; 7 bases are a match to TRBD2. The CDR3 consists of 16 residues. Germline values: CDR1 LGHNA, CDR2 YNFKEQ. The CDR3 here is CAGSQSASGYSYEQYF. The CDR3 DNA is TGTGCCGGCAGCCAAAGCGCTAGCGGATATTCCTACGAGCAGTACTTC.

This clonotype was found many times. The chain recombines TRBV2 with TRBJ2-1, with D tentatively TRBD1 (5 bases). The CDR3 extends over 15 amino acids. Germline assignment: CDR1 SNHLY and CDR2 FYNNEI. The V and J ends lost 4 bases and 0 bases respectively, with 10 bases between them. This chain's CDR3 is CASSVAQGSYNEQFF. For the CDR3, the DNA is TGTGCCAGCAGTGTTGCCCAGGGCTCCTACAATGAGCAGTTCTTC.